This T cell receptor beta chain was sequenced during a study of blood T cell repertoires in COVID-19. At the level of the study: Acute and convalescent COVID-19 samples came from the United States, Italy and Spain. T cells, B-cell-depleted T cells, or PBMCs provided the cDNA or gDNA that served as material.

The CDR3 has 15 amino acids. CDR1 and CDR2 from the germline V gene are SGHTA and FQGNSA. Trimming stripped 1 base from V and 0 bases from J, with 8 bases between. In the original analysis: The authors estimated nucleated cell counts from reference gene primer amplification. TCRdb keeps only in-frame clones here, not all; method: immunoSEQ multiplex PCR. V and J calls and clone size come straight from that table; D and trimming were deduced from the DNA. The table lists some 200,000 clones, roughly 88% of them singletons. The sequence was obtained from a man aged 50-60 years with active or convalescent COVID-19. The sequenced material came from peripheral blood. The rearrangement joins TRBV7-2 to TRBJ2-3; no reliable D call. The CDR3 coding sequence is TGTGCCAGCAGCTTAGGGTACATTAGCACAGATACGCAGTATTTT. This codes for CASSLGYISTDTQYF.